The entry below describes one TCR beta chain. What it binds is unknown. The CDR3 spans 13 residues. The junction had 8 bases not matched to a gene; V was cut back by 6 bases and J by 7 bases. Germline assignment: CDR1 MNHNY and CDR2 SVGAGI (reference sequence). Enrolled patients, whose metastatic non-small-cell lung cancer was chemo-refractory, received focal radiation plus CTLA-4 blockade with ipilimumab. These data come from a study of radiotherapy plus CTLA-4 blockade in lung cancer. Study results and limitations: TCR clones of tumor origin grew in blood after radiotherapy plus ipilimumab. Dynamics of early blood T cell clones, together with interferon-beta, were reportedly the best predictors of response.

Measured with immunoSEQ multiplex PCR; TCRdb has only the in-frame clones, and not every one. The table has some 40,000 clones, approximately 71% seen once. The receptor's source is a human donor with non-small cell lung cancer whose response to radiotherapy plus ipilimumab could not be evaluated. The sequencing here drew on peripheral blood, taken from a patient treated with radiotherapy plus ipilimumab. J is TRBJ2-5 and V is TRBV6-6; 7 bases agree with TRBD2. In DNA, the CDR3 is TGTGCCAGCAGGTCGGGGGGTGGAGGGACCCAGTACTTC. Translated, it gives CASRSGGGGTQYF.